The entry below gives a single T cell receptor (beta chain) sequence along with its context. Its antigen is not known. The data are from a study of T cells in Graves' hyperthyroidism and ophthalmopathy. The overall study: The initial diagnosis was the point when peripheral blood was collected, ahead of any treatment.

The CDR3 spans 17 residues. The germline V gene encodes CDR1 MRHNA and CDR2 SNTAGT. V dropped 5 bases and J dropped 5 bases, with 23 bases sitting between them. Amplification of TCR beta CDR3 regions was performed using RNA transcripts as template. An initial round of RT-PCR targeting the TCR CDR3 relied on the HTBI primer set. TCRdb re-analysed the multiplex PCR reads in MiXCR, keeping a single row per CDR3 protein. The table lists more than 550,000 distinct CDR3 sequences, 15% to 20% of them singletons. Study-level points and caveats: Most thyroid clonotypes expanded above 0.001 appeared in blood too.

This TCR derives from a man in his forties or fifties with Graves' hyperthyroidism. Material: blood. This chain connects TRBV6-4 to TRBJ2-3; possible D gene TRBD2, 5 bases. CDR3 in amino acids: CASSSLFGSGYQDTQYF. The DNA of the CDR3 is TGTGCCAGCAGTTCACTTTTTGGGAGTGGCTACCAAGATACGCAGTATTTT.